Listed below are T cell receptor beta chains from one sample, sequenced in a study of cytomegalovirus exposure and HLA in healthy donors. Some clones are missing from TCRdb's copy, which holds only in-frame ones; the method was immunoSEQ multiplex PCR. The sample includes about 240,000 clones, approximately 87% seen only once; the top ten take 2.6%. What was sequenced was PBMCs. These receptors originate from a man between 18 and 35 years old in good health and CMV-seronegative. The CDR3 runs from the conserved cysteine through the conserved F or W. Fields, in order: V gene, D gene, clone size, J gene, CDR3 protein, CDR3 DNA. A D gene is named only where the DNA matches it firmly. Clone size is stated in some rows and not others, as once, few, many or a class when expanded.

v_gene: TRBV10-2; d_gene: TRBD2; abundance: -; j_gene: TRBJ2-7; CDR3aa: CASIPSGNYEQYF; CDR3nt: TGCGCCAGCATCCCTAGCGGGAACTACGAGCAGTACTTC
v_gene: TRBV15; d_gene: TRBD2; abundance: once; j_gene: TRBJ2-7; CDR3aa: CATRGGALGEQYF; CDR3nt: TGTGCCACCAGGGGAGGGGCCCTGGGGGAGCAGTACTTC
v_gene: TRBV29-1; d_gene: TRBD1; abundance: -; j_gene: TRBJ2-7; CDR3aa: CSVQRPGQGYYEQYF; CDR3nt: TGCAGCGTTCAAAGACCGGGACAGGGGTACTACGAGCAGTACTTC
v_gene: TRBV11-2; d_gene: -; abundance: -; j_gene: TRBJ2-3; CDR3aa: CASIKRGSGADTQYF; CDR3nt: TGTGCCAGCATTAAAAGGGGATCTGGGGCAGATACGCAGTATTTT
v_gene: TRBV2; d_gene: -; abundance: few; j_gene: TRBJ1-5; CDR3aa: CASLRYSNQPQHF; CDR3nt: TGTGCCAGTCTCCGTTATAGCAATCAGCCCCAGCATTTT
v_gene: TRBV5-6; d_gene: TRBD2; abundance: few; j_gene: TRBJ2-1; CDR3aa: CASSLAAGDEQFF; CDR3nt: TGTGCCAGCAGCTTGGCGGCGGGGGATGAGCAGTTCTTC
v_gene: TRBV5-1; d_gene: -; abundance: -; j_gene: TRBJ2-5; CDR3aa: CASSSWTGRAETQYF; CDR3nt: TGCGCCAGCAGCTCCTGGACAGGGAGGGCAGAGACCCAGTACTTC
v_gene: TRBV5-4; d_gene: TRBD1; abundance: -; j_gene: TRBJ1-4; CDR3aa: CASSLGTGNEKLFF; CDR3nt: TGTGCCAGCAGCCTCGGGACAGGGAATGAAAAACTGTTTTTT
v_gene: TRBV9; d_gene: -; abundance: -; j_gene: TRBJ2-2; CDR3aa: CASSVASREGGELFF; CDR3nt: TGTGCCAGCAGCGTAGCGTCCAGGGAAGGCGGGGAGCTGTTTTTT
v_gene: TRBV14; d_gene: TRBD1; abundance: -; j_gene: TRBJ1-2; CDR3aa: CASSPRQGAFTYGYTF; CDR3nt: TGTGCCAGCAGCCCACGACAGGGGGCTTTTACCTATGGCTACACCTTC
v_gene: TRBV10-2; d_gene: -; abundance: -; j_gene: TRBJ2-2; CDR3aa: CASSRGGVGELFF; CDR3nt: TGCGCCAGCAGTCGAGGGGGTGTCGGGGAGCTGTTTTTT
v_gene: TRBV7-9; d_gene: TRBD1; abundance: -; j_gene: TRBJ1-5; CDR3aa: CASSNSGTGRNQPQHF; CDR3nt: TGTGCCAGCAGCAATAGCGGGACAGGGCGCAATCAGCCCCAGCATTTT
v_gene: TRBV9; d_gene: TRBD1; abundance: once; j_gene: TRBJ1-5; CDR3aa: CASSSGQGSQPQHF; CDR3nt: TGTGCCAGCAGTTCAGGACAGGGTAGTCAGCCCCAGCATTTT
v_gene: TRBV4-1; d_gene: -; abundance: -; j_gene: TRBJ2-1; CDR3aa: CASSQDHHFGTHEQFF; CDR3nt: TGCGCCAGCAGCCAAGATCATCATTTTGGGACACATGAGCAGTTCTTC
v_gene: TRBV6-5; d_gene: TRBD1; abundance: -; j_gene: TRBJ2-2; CDR3aa: CATLGTGGTGELFF; CDR3nt: TGTGCCACCCTTGGGACAGGGGGCACCGGGGAGCTGTTTTTT
v_gene: TRBV11-2; d_gene: -; abundance: many; j_gene: TRBJ1-6; CDR3aa: CASSLEPPDRSPLHF; CDR3nt: TGTGCCAGCAGCTTAGAGCCCCCCGACAGATCACCCCTCCACTTT
v_gene: TRBV4-1; d_gene: -; abundance: -; j_gene: TRBJ2-5; CDR3aa: CASSQGDLAKGETQYF; CDR3nt: TGCGCCAGCAGCCAAGGTGATTTAGCGAAGGGAGAGACCCAGTACTTC
v_gene: TRBV7-9; d_gene: TRBD2; abundance: once; j_gene: TRBJ2-3; CDR3aa: CASSLFGEGGGAWTDTQYF; CDR3nt: TGTGCCAGCAGCTTATTTGGGGAAGGCGGGGGGGCTTGGACAGATACGCAGTATTTT
v_gene: TRBV5-1; d_gene: -; abundance: -; j_gene: TRBJ2-1; CDR3aa: CASSLVVLDEQFF; CDR3nt: TGCGCCAGCAGCTTGGTAGTCCTCGATGAGCAGTTCTTC
v_gene: TRBV7-9; d_gene: -; abundance: -; j_gene: TRBJ1-5; CDR3aa: CASSLAGRGQPQHF; CDR3nt: TGTGCCAGCAGCTTAGCGGGGAGGGGGCAGCCCCAGCATTTT
v_gene: TRBV7-3; d_gene: TRBD1; abundance: -; j_gene: TRBJ1-1; CDR3aa: CASSPFRGSDTEAFF; CDR3nt: TGTGCCAGCAGCCCGTTCAGGGGGTCTGACACTGAAGCTTTCTTT
v_gene: TRBV5-3; d_gene: -; abundance: -; j_gene: TRBJ2-7; CDR3aa: CARPTLPHYEQYF; CDR3nt: TGTGCCAGACCTACCCTCCCCCACTACGAGCAGTACTTC
v_gene: TRBV11-2; d_gene: -; abundance: -; j_gene: TRBJ2-7; CDR3aa: CASSFDGTSSYEQYF; CDR3nt: TGTGCCAGCAGCTTCGATGGGACAAGTTCCTACGAGCAGTACTTC
v_gene: TRBV4-3; d_gene: -; abundance: -; j_gene: TRBJ2-7; CDR3aa: CASSHQQGDYEQYF; CDR3nt: TGCGCCAGCAGCCACCAACAGGGTGACTACGAGCAGTACTTC
v_gene: TRBV7-2; d_gene: TRBD1; abundance: once; j_gene: TRBJ1-3; CDR3aa: CASSPRQGGGNTIYF; CDR3nt: TGTGCCAGCAGCCCCCGACAGGGCGGCGGAAACACCATATATTTT
v_gene: TRBV6-1; d_gene: TRBD1; abundance: -; j_gene: TRBJ1-6; CDR3aa: CASKSARDRASPLHF; CDR3nt: TGTGCCAGCAAATCAGCACGGGACAGAGCCTCACCCCTCCACTTT
v_gene: TRBV4-3; d_gene: TRBD1; abundance: -; j_gene: TRBJ1-6; CDR3aa: CASSQAGQTNSPLHF; CDR3nt: TGCGCCAGCAGCCAGGCGGGACAGACTAATTCACCCCTCCACTTT
v_gene: TRBV27; d_gene: -; abundance: -; j_gene: TRBJ2-7; CDR3aa: CASSSPLKTGRTYEQYF; CDR3nt: TGTGCCAGCAGTTCCCCACTCAAGACAGGACGAACCTACGAGCAGTACTTC
v_gene: TRBV7-9; d_gene: -; abundance: -; j_gene: TRBJ2-3; CDR3aa: CASSLGSVGSDTQYF; CDR3nt: TGTGCCAGCAGCTTAGGATCTGTCGGTTCGGATACGCAGTATTTT
v_gene: TRBV4-3; d_gene: -; abundance: -; j_gene: TRBJ1-2; CDR3aa: CASSQEARQFYGYTF; CDR3nt: TGCGCCAGCAGCCAAGAAGCAAGACAGTTCTATGGCTACACCTTC
v_gene: TRBV5-1; d_gene: -; abundance: -; j_gene: TRBJ2-5; CDR3aa: CASSPGSGTVETQYF; CDR3nt: TGCGCCAGCAGCCCTGGTTCCGGCACAGTAGAGACCCAGTACTTC
v_gene: TRBV18; d_gene: -; abundance: -; j_gene: TRBJ1-6; CDR3aa: CASSPMDSNSPLHF; CDR3nt: TGTGCCAGCTCACCCATGGACAGTAATTCACCCCTCCACTTT
v_gene: TRBV4-2; d_gene: TRBD2; abundance: once; j_gene: TRBJ2-5; CDR3aa: CASSQDVLAGGLETQYF; CDR3nt: TGTGCCAGCAGCCAAGATGTTCTAGCGGGGGGGCTAGAGACCCAGTACTTC
v_gene: TRBV29-1; d_gene: -; abundance: -; j_gene: TRBJ2-3; CDR3aa: CSVGGPASYTQYF; CDR3nt: TGCAGCGTTGGAGGCCCCGCGTCTTATACGCAGTATTTT
v_gene: TRBV27; d_gene: TRBD2; abundance: -; j_gene: TRBJ2-3; CDR3aa: CASSLRGSRGLAGKTDTQYF; CDR3nt: TGTGCCAGCAGTTTAAGGGGCTCAAGAGGACTAGCGGGAAAGACAGATACGCAGTATTTT
v_gene: TRBV27; d_gene: -; abundance: few; j_gene: TRBJ2-7; CDR3aa: CASSYRTALSSYEQYF; CDR3nt: TGTGCCAGCAGTTACCGGACAGCACTAAGCTCCTACGAGCAGTACTTC
v_gene: TRBV10-3; d_gene: TRBD1; abundance: -; j_gene: TRBJ2-2; CDR3aa: CAISDTTGGNTGELFF; CDR3nt: TGTGCCATCAGTGACACAACAGGGGGCAACACCGGGGAGCTGTTTTTT
v_gene: TRBV4-1; d_gene: -; abundance: -; j_gene: TRBJ2-1; CDR3aa: CASSQPYRSSYNEQFF; CDR3nt: TGCGCCAGCAGCCAACCCTACAGGAGCTCCTACAATGAGCAGTTCTTC
v_gene: TRBV27; d_gene: TRBD2; abundance: -; j_gene: TRBJ2-1; CDR3aa: CASSSSAGGIYYNEQFF; CDR3nt: TGTGCCAGCAGTTCATCGGCGGGGGGGATCTACTACAATGAGCAGTTCTTC
v_gene: TRBV6-1; d_gene: TRBD1; abundance: -; j_gene: TRBJ1-5; CDR3aa: CAILPNRDRNQPQHF; CDR3nt: TGTGCCATCCTCCCCAACCGGGACAGAAATCAGCCCCAGCATTTT
v_gene: TRBV27; d_gene: TRBD2; abundance: -; j_gene: TRBJ2-7; CDR3aa: CASSFGTSGIYEQYF; CDR3nt: TGTGCCAGCAGTTTCGGGACTAGCGGGATCTACGAGCAGTACTTC
v_gene: TRBV6-5; d_gene: -; abundance: -; j_gene: TRBJ1-1; CDR3aa: CASRRTVNTEAFF; CDR3nt: TGTGCCAGCAGACGGACAGTGAACACTGAAGCTTTCTTT
v_gene: TRBV18; d_gene: -; abundance: -; j_gene: TRBJ2-7; CDR3aa: CASSSRQETYEQYF; CDR3nt: TGTGCCAGCTCATCGAGACAGGAGACCTACGAGCAGTACTTC
v_gene: TRBV6-1; d_gene: -; abundance: -; j_gene: TRBJ1-5; CDR3aa: CASTPYSNQPQHF; CDR3nt: TGTGCCAGCACCCCCTATAGCAATCAGCCCCAGCATTTT
v_gene: TRBV30; d_gene: -; abundance: few; j_gene: TRBJ1-5; CDR3aa: CAWSQGLAQPQHF; CDR3nt: TGTGCCTGGTCTCAGGGGTTGGCTCAGCCCCAGCATTTT
v_gene: TRBV4-1; d_gene: TRBD1; abundance: -; j_gene: TRBJ2-5; CDR3aa: CASSRGQATIPQETQYF; CDR3nt: TGCGCCAGCAGCCGCGGACAGGCGACTATACCGCAAGAGACCCAGTACTTC
v_gene: TRBV5-1; d_gene: -; abundance: -; j_gene: TRBJ1-4; CDR3aa: CASRSEEWRGVDEKLFF; CDR3nt: TGCGCCAGCAGATCCGAAGAATGGCGCGGAGTAGACGAAAAACTGTTTTTT
v_gene: TRBV2; d_gene: TRBD1; abundance: -; j_gene: TRBJ1-6; CDR3aa: CASSPKGAGNSPLHF; CDR3nt: TGTGCCAGCAGTCCCAAGGGGGCGGGCAATTCACCCCTCCACTTT
v_gene: TRBV25-1; d_gene: -; abundance: -; j_gene: TRBJ2-1; CDR3aa: CASSESRVLSNEQFF; CDR3nt: TGTGCCAGCAGTGAATCCCGCGTACTGTCCAATGAGCAGTTCTTC
v_gene: TRBV7-9; d_gene: -; abundance: -; j_gene: TRBJ2-7; CDR3aa: CAAVTQATGEQYF; CDR3nt: TGTGCCGCCGTCACCCAGGCAACGGGGGAGCAGTACTTC
v_gene: TRBV5-4; d_gene: -; abundance: -; j_gene: TRBJ1-1; CDR3aa: CASSLAGSGAEAFF; CDR3nt: TGTGCCAGCAGCTTGGCGGGTTCGGGGGCTGAAGCTTTCTTT
v_gene: TRBV18; d_gene: -; abundance: -; j_gene: TRBJ2-5; CDR3aa: CASSRLDQGETQYF; CDR3nt: TGTGCCAGCTCACGACTAGACCAAGGAGAGACCCAGTACTTC
v_gene: TRBV5-4; d_gene: -; abundance: -; j_gene: TRBJ1-6; CDR3aa: CASSPDRMNSPLHF; CDR3nt: TGTGCCAGCAGCCCGGACAGAATGAATTCACCCCTCCACTTT
v_gene: TRBV27; d_gene: -; abundance: -; j_gene: TRBJ1-1; CDR3aa: CASSLSPFAGQGAFF; CDR3nt: TGTGCCAGCAGTTTATCACCCTTCGCAGGGCAAGGAGCTTTCTTT
v_gene: TRBV5-1; d_gene: -; abundance: -; j_gene: TRBJ2-2; CDR3aa: CASSLVPSGELFF; CDR3nt: TGCGCCAGCAGCTTGGTCCCTTCGGGGGAGCTGTTTTTT
v_gene: TRBV30; d_gene: -; abundance: -; j_gene: TRBJ1-1; CDR3aa: CAWSVQPRTEAFF; CDR3nt: TGTGCCTGGAGTGTACAACCCAGAACTGAAGCTTTCTTT
v_gene: TRBV2; d_gene: TRBD2; abundance: -; j_gene: TRBJ2-7; CDR3aa: CASSETGTSYEQYF; CDR3nt: TGTGCCAGCAGTGAGACCGGGACTAGCTACGAGCAGTACTTC
v_gene: TRBV6-1; d_gene: -; abundance: once; j_gene: TRBJ2-5; CDR3aa: CASSVTVEETQYF; CDR3nt: TGTGCCAGCAGTGTGACAGTGGAAGAGACCCAGTACTTC
v_gene: TRBV10-3; d_gene: TRBD1; abundance: -; j_gene: TRBJ1-1; CDR3aa: CASRTGETEAFF; CDR3nt: TGTGCCTCGCGGACAGGGGAGACTGAAGCTTTCTTT
v_gene: TRBV27; d_gene: TRBD2; abundance: -; j_gene: TRBJ2-1; CDR3aa: CASGSGTSGYNEQFF; CDR3nt: TGTGCCAGCGGATCCGGGACTAGCGGCTACAATGAGCAGTTCTTC